A selection of T cell receptor beta chains follows, all from one sample in a study of T cells in Graves' hyperthyroidism and ophthalmopathy. TCRdb processed the multiplex PCR reads anew with MiXCR; each CDR3 protein has one entry. The table lists about 200,000 distinct CDR3 sequences, about 15% of them singletons, with roughly 55% in the top ten. Sequencing was carried out using blood. These receptors came from a woman in her 50s with Graves' hyperthyroidism. The CDR3 runs from the conserved cysteine through the conserved F or W. The order of the fields is V gene, clone size, D gene, J gene, CDR3 protein, CDR3 DNA. The D gene is left open where the match is weak. Rows may omit the clone size; those that give it use once, few, many or a size class.

TRBV14	.	.	TRBJ2-1	CASSQIRGIEQFF	TGTGCCAGCAGCCAAATAAGGGGGATTGAGCAGTTCTTC
TRBV7-3	many	TRBD2	TRBJ2-2	CASSLRPSGRALVGELFF	TGTGCCAGCAGCTTAAGGCCTAGCGGGAGGGCCCTCGTGGGGGAGCTGTTTTTT
TRBV29-1	.	.	TRBJ1-2	CSVINNGTAYGYTF	TGCAGCGTCATTAACAACGGGACTGCTTATGGCTACACCTTC
TRBV20-1	.	TRBD2	TRBJ2-5	CSARDLTSRGKETQYF	TGCAGTGCTAGAGATTTGACTAGCCGGGGGAAAGAGACCCAGTACTTC
TRBV10-3	.	TRBD1	TRBJ1-1	CAISQSGGNTEAFF	TGTGCCATCAGTCAATCAGGGGGCAACACTGAAGCTTTCTTT
TRBV28	many	.	TRBJ1-5	CASSPTGQPHQPQHF	TGTGCCAGCAGTCCTACAGGGCAGCCTCATCAGCCCCAGCATTTT
TRBV6-5	.	.	TRBJ1-5	CASSYAAGGRNQPQHF	TGTGCCAGCAGTTACGCTGCGGGTGGGCGCAATCAGCCCCAGCATTTT
TRBV18	many	.	TRBJ1-1	CASSPGQAMNTEAFF	TGTGCCAGCTCACCAGGACAAGCCATGAACACTGAAGCTTTCTTT
TRBV5-8	.	.	TRBJ2-7	CASSTGTLGLEQYF	TGTGCCAGCAGCACGGGAACCCTTGGATTAGAGCAGTACTTC
TRBV4-1	few	.	TRBJ2-1	CASSQDFRGLSYNEQFF	TGCGCCAGCAGCCAAGATTTTCGGGGCCTCTCCTACAATGAGCAGTTCTTC
TRBV29-1	.	TRBD2	TRBJ2-7	CSVPGTSGHNSYEQYF	TGCAGCGTCCCCGGTACTAGCGGGCATAATTCCTACGAGCAGTACTTC
TRBV27	.	TRBD2	TRBJ2-1	CASSLRLAGTVNEQFF	TGTGCCAGCAGTTTACGACTAGCGGGGACAGTAAATGAGCAGTTCTTC